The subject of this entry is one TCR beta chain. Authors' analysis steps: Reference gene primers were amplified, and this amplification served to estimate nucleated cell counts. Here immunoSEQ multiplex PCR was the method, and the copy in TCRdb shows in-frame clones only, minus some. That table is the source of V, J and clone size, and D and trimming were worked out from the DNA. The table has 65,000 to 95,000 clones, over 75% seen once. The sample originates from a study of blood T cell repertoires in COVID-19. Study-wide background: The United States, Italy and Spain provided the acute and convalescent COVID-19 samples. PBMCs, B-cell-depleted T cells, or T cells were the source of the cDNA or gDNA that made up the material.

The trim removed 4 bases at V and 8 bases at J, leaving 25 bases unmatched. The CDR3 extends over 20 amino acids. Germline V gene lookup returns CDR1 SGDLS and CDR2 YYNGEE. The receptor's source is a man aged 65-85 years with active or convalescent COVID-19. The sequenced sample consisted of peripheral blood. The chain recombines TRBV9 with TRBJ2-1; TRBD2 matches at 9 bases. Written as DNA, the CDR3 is TGTGCCAGCAGCCAGAGGAGAGGCGGGAGGGGCCATGCTTTTTCCGATGAGCAGTTCTTC. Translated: CASSQRRGGRGHAFSDEQFF.